The 29 T cell receptor beta chains below all came from one sample that was sequenced in a study of Ad26.COV2.S vaccination and SARS-CoV-2 variants. TCRdb's copy holds only in-frame clones and misses some; the assay was immunoSEQ multiplex PCR. The data hold approximately 410,000 clones, with around 89% observed a single time. Treatment: 19 received Ad26.COV2.S at low or high dose, single or two shots; 5 received placebo; per-sample allocation not given. Collection of the samples took place on day 63 after the first injection of vaccine or placebo. Sequencing used peripheral blood, obtained in a trial of Ad26.COV2.S vaccine versus placebo. The receptor set was obtained from a person between 18 and 60 years old who received the Ad26.COV2.S COVID-19 vaccine or a placebo.

The gene calls are TRBV2 and TRBJ2-1; unclear D gene. Trimming left V 5 bases short and J 2 bases short, with 10 bases between. Germline assignment: CDR1 SNHLY and CDR2 FYNNEI. The CDR3 covers 14 residues. Written as DNA, the CDR3 is TGTGCCAGCAGTCAAGTAGGGCCCTACAATGAGCAGTTCTTC. It codes for CASSQVGPYNEQFF. The full variable domain, its missing parts supplied by reference TRBV2 and TRBJ2-1, is EPEVTQTPSHQVTQMGQEVILRCVPISNHLYFYWYRQILGQKVEFLVSFYNNEISEKSEIFDDQFSVERPDGSNFTLKIRSTKLEDSAMYFCASSQVGPYNEQFFGPGTRLTVL.

The gene calls are TRBV7-2 and TRBJ1-2; 7 bases map to TRBD1. Germline trimming cut 5 bases from V and 3 bases from J; bases unmatched to any gene: 0. The CDR3 totals 12 residues. The germline gives CDR1 SGHTA, CDR2 FQGNSA. The CDR3 sequence is CASSTGDYGYTF. DNA for the CDR3: TGTGCCAGCAGCACAGGGGACTATGGCTACACCTTC.

The chain couples TRBV4-1 to TRBJ2-5, with D perhaps TRBD1 or TRBD2 (7 bases each). Looked up from germline, CDR1 is MGHRA and CDR2 is YSYEKL. The CDR3 length is 15 residues. Trimming cost V 0 bases and J 5 bases, with 13 bases left between them. CDR3 sequence: CASSQDQGGGETQYF. The DNA for the CDR3 is TGCGCCAGCAGCCAAGATCAGGGAGGGGGCGAGACCCAGTACTTC.

The V call is TRBV27, the J call TRBJ1-2; D gene uncertain. CDR3 length: 13 residues. Trimming removed 1 base from V and 1 base from J, with 4 bases in between. Germline-derived CDR1 and CDR2 are MNHEY and SMNVEV (reference sequence). The CDR3 DNA sequence: TGTGCCAGCAGTTTATGGGGTAACTATGGCTACACCTTC. Its protein product is CASSLWGNYGYTF.

Ten or more counts support this clone. The CDR3 region is CASSSQYSNQPQHF. The DNA of the CDR3 is TGTGCCAGCAGTAGCCAGTATAGCAATCAGCCCCAGCATTTT. This sequence joins TRBV6-2 or TRBV6-3 and TRBJ1-5, with unresolved D. This CDR3 comprises 14 residues. Germline CDR1 and CDR2: MNHEY and SVGEGT. Deletions cut 5 bases from V and 0 bases from J, with 8 bases between.

The chain employs TRBV30 and TRBJ1-1, with TRBD1 as a possible D gene (5 bases). CDR1 and CDR2 (germline): GTSNPN, SVGIG (reference sequence). V lost 0 bases, J lost 4 bases, and 12 bases lay in between. The CDR3 extends over 14 amino acids. The CDR3 here is CAWSVSGGSTEAFF. In nucleotides, the CDR3 is TGTGCCTGGAGTGTCTCCGGGGGAAGCACTGAAGCTTTCTTT.

This sequence joins TRBV7-2 and TRBJ1-4, with a weak D call TRBD1 (5 bases). The ends were cut back, 6 bases at V and 0 bases at J, with 8 bases in the middle. The CDR3 loop spans 14 amino acids. The germline CDR1 and CDR2 sequences are SGHTA and FQGNSA. This CDR3 is CASREQATNEKLFF. CDR3 DNA sequence: TGTGCCAGCAGAGAACAGGCAACTAATGAAAAACTGTTTTTT.

The V gene is TRBV14, the J gene TRBJ2-3; 13 positions agree with TRBD2. V dropped 4 bases and J dropped 2; count of bases not matched to a gene: 6. CDR1 and CDR2 (germline): SGHDN, FVKESK. The CDR3 runs to 17 residues. DNA of the CDR3: TGTGCCAGCAGCCGGAGACTAGCGGGGGGTTTCACAGATACGCAGTATTTT. The encoded protein is CASSRRLAGGFTDTQYF.

The rearrangement links TRBV4-1 to TRBJ2-5, with 8 positions matching TRBD2. The V gene end was trimmed by 0 bases and the J gene end by 1 base; junction bases not matched to a gene: 4. The CDR3 consists of 16 residues. Germline CDR1 is MGHRA and CDR2 is YSYEKL. The CDR3, as DNA: TGCGCCAGCAGCCAAGATGAGCGGGGGACCCAAGAGACCCAGTACTTC. Translated: CASSQDERGTQETQYF.

This clone has a single count. J is TRBJ2-5 and V is TRBV18; D unresolved. V lost 6 bases and J 5 bases, leaving 10 bases between the germline ends. This CDR3 has 12 residues. The germline CDR1 and CDR2 sequences are KGHSH and LQKENI. CDR3 region: CASSPPEETQYF. In DNA form, the CDR3 reads TGTGCCAGCTCCCCCCCTGAGGAGACCCAGTACTTC.

V usage is TRBV7-9 and J usage is TRBJ2-3; the match to TRBD2 covers 9 bases. CDR1 is SEHNR and CDR2 is FQNEAQ in the germline V gene (reference sequence). The CDR3 is made up of 14 amino acids. The trim removed 2 bases at V and 5 bases at J, leaving 2 bases unmatched. The CDR3 DNA reads TGTGCCAGCAGCTTAAGACTAGCGGTAGATACGCAGTATTTT. Translating gives CASSLRLAVDTQYF.

J is TRBJ1-3 and V is TRBV11-2, with D possibly matching TRBD1 (6 bases). Germline CDR1 is SGHAT and CDR2 is FQNNGV. CDR3 length equals 15 residues. V was clipped by 5 bases and J by 4 bases, with 15 bases between them. CDR3 loop: CASSAVTGRGNTIYF. In nucleotides, the CDR3 is TGTGCCAGCAGCGCAGTGACAGGACGAGGAAACACCATATATTTT. Drawing the rest from reference TRBV11-2 and TRBJ1-3, the complete variable domain is EAGVAQSPRYKIIEKRQSVAFWCNPISGHATLYWYQQILGQGPKLLIQFQNNGVVDDSQLPKDRFSAERLKGVDSTLKIQPAKLEDSAVYLCASSAVTGRGNTIYFGEGSWLTVV.

The rearrangement uses TRBV3-1 (or the pseudogene TRBV3-2) and TRBJ2-7, with TRBD1 as a possible D gene (5 bases). CDR1 LGHDT and CDR2 YNNKEL come from the germline V gene (reference sequence). CDR3 length equals 18 residues. V shed 3 bases and J shed 0 bases, with 21 bases lying between them. CDR3 coding DNA: TGTGCCAGCAGCCAGGTCACTACGTTTCAGGGCCTCTCCTACGAGCAGTACTTC. It encodes CASSQVTTFQGLSYEQYF.

V gene TRBV5-1 combines with J gene TRBJ2-7, with D possibly called TRBD1 or TRBD2 (5 bases each). Germline V gene data show CDR1 as SGHRS and CDR2 as YFSETQ. V was cut by 5 bases and J by 7 bases, with 10 bases left in between. This CDR3 has 11 amino acids. The CDR3 spells CASSEGSEQYF. The CDR3 DNA is TGCGCCAGCAGTGAGGGGAGTGAGCAGTACTTC.

The J gene is TRBJ2-2, the V gene TRBV6-6; 7 bases map to TRBD2. CDR1 and CDR2 (germline): MNHNY, SVGAGI (reference sequence). The CDR3 extends over 12 amino acids. Unmatched junction bases numbered 4, after V lost 9 bases and J lost 6 bases. CDR3 coding DNA: TGTGCCAGTTGGGGGGGGTCCGGGGAGCTGTTTTTT. Translated: CASWGGSGELFF.

This clone came up once. The V call is TRBV5-6, the J call TRBJ2-3, with 7 nucleotides matching TRBD1. Per the germline V gene, CDR1 is SGHDT and CDR2 is YYEEEE. The CDR3 is 16 amino acids. The V segment lost 3 bases and the J segment 4 bases; nucleotides outside the gene matches: 11. The CDR3 DNA reads as TGTGCCAGCAGCTCTCCTTGGACAGGAAGACCAGATACGCAGTATTTT. Translation gives CASSSPWTGRPDTQYF.

This clone was found once. The chain joins TRBV7-8 to TRBJ1-3; no clear D. The CDR3 extends over 16 amino acids. Germline CDR1 and CDR2: SGHVS and FQNEAQ. V lost 0 bases and J lost 1, with 10 bases in between. Here the CDR3 reads CASSLAREESGNTIYF. Written as DNA, the CDR3 is TGTGCCAGCAGCTTAGCGCGGGAGGAATCTGGAAACACCATATATTTT. The variable domain in full, completed from reference TRBV7-8 and TRBJ1-3, reads GAGVSQSPRYKVAKRGQDVALRCDPISGHVSLFWYQQALGQGPEFLTYFQNEAQLDKSGLPSDRFFAERPEGSVSTLKIQRTQQEDSAVYLCASSLAREESGNTIYFGEGSWLTVV.

The rearrangement links TRBV2 to TRBJ2-5; TRBD2 matches at 12 bases. Germline V gene sequence: CDR1 SNHLY, CDR2 FYNNEI. V shed 6 bases, J shed 2 bases, and the junction held 10 bases outside the gene matches. The CDR3 has 17 residues. DNA for the CDR3: TGTGCCAGCAGGGAGACTAGCGGGGGCCCTCCACAAGAGACCCAGTACTTC. This codes for CASRETSGGPPQETQYF.

The table lists this clone with a count of one. The rearrangement uses TRBV18 and TRBJ2-7; D is perhaps TRBD1 (5 bases). Germline CDR1 reads KGHSH; CDR2 reads LQKENI. The CDR3 contains 13 residues. The V and J ends lost 6 bases and 0 bases respectively, with 9 bases between them. The CDR3 DNA reads as TGTGCCAGCTCTACGACAGACTCCTACGAGCAGTACTTC. Translating gives CASSTTDSYEQYF.

J is TRBJ1-2 and V is TRBV28; 9 nucleotides line up with TRBD1. Germline lookup yields CDR1 MDHEN and CDR2 SYDVKM. The CDR3 runs 14 residues. With V trimmed by 1 base and J by 5 bases, 2 bases remained unmatched. CDR3 sequence: CASSLFGQGYGYTF. In DNA form, the CDR3 reads TGTGCCAGCAGTTTATTTGGACAGGGGTATGGCTACACCTTC.

This chain connects TRBV6-6 to TRBJ2-7; D possibly corresponds to TRBD2 (5 bases). CDR1 and CDR2 (germline): MNHNY, SVGAGI (reference sequence). The CDR3 length is 15 residues. Trimming shortened V by 6 bases and J by 3 bases, and 18 bases separated the two germline ends. The CDR3 is CASRPNDMRDYEQYF. The DNA for the CDR3 is TGTGCCAGCAGACCCAACGACATGAGGGACTACGAGCAGTACTTC.

This sequence joins TRBV11-3 and TRBJ2-1; no clear D gene. Between the trimmed V and J ends, which lost 4 bases and 5 bases, there was a span of 9 bases. CDR3 length equals 13 residues. Germline values: CDR1 SGHNT, CDR2 YENEEA. The CDR3: CASSWGSNNEQFF. In DNA, the CDR3 is TGTGCCAGCAGCTGGGGATCTAACAATGAGCAGTTCTTC.

The rearrangement uses TRBV7-2 and TRBJ1-2; 7 positions agree with TRBD1. J lost 7 bases, V lost 2 bases, and 10 bases had no gene match. Germline lookup yields CDR1 SGHTA and CDR2 FQGNSA. The CDR3 length is 15 residues. The CDR3 DNA reads TGTGCCAGCAGCTTATGGGGGCAGCAGGGGGGTGGCTACACCTTC. Protein: CASSLWGQQGGGYTF.

The gene calls are TRBV28 and TRBJ1-5, with 7 bases fitting TRBD1. Per the germline V gene, CDR1 is MDHEN and CDR2 is SYDVKM. There are 17 residues in the CDR3. The trim removed 4 bases at V and 0 bases at J, leaving 9 bases unmatched. The CDR3 is CASSSPATGYSNQPQHF. The CDR3 region has the DNA TGTGCCAGCAGTTCTCCCGCGACAGGGTATAGCAATCAGCCCCAGCATTTT. Drawing the rest from reference TRBV28 and TRBJ1-5, the complete variable domain is DVKVTQSSRYLVKRTGEKVFLECVQDMDHENMFWYRQDPGLGLRLIYFSYDVKMKEKGDIPEGYSVSREKKERFSLILESASTNQTSMYLCASSSPATGYSNQPQHFGDGTRLSIL.

V usage is TRBV29-1 and J usage is TRBJ2-1; 8 bases agree with TRBD1. This CDR3 has 16 residues. V lost 0 bases to trimming and J lost 3 bases; unmatched junction nucleotides: 7. Germline V CDR1 and CDR2: SQVTM, ANQGSEA. CDR3 coding DNA: TGCAGCGTTGAAGATTGGACAGGGTTGTACTACAATGAGCAGTTCTTC. It is translated as CSVEDWTGLYYNEQFF.

V gene TRBV4-3 combines with J gene TRBJ2-3, with 13 bases matching TRBD2. The CDR3 is made up of 17 amino acids. Germline CDR1 and CDR2: LGHNA and YSLEER. Trimming cost V 2 bases and J 1 base; bases outside gene matches: 3. The CDR3 loop reads CASSQRGLAGRTDTQYF. DNA for the CDR3: TGCGCCAGCAGCCAAAGGGGACTAGCGGGGCGCACAGATACGCAGTATTTT.

The chain has TRBV6-5 and TRBJ2-5; 9 bases line up with TRBD2. V shed 4 bases, J shed 4 bases, and the junction held 10 bases outside the gene matches. There are 16 residues in the CDR3. Germline V lookup: CDR1 MNHEY, CDR2 SVGAGI. The CDR3 region is CASSSQRGALRETQYF. As DNA, the CDR3 is TGTGCCAGCAGTTCACAGCGGGGGGCCCTTAGAGAGACCCAGTACTTC.

J is TRBJ1-6 and V is TRBV27; 11 bases are a match to TRBD1. The V segment lost 6 bases and the J segment 7 bases; nucleotides outside the gene matches: 5. The CDR3 loop spans 15 amino acids. The germline gives CDR1 MNHEY, CDR2 SMNVEV (reference sequence). The DNA for the CDR3 is TGTGCCAGCAGCCGTGGACAGGGGGCAAATTCACCCCTCCACTTT. Translated: CASSRGQGANSPLHF.

The rearrangement joins TRBV19 to TRBJ2-6; either TRBD1 or TRBD2 may fit D (6 bases each). CDR3 length: 16 residues. Germline V lookup: CDR1 LNHDA, CDR2 SQIVND (reference sequence). Trimming took off 5 bases at V and 2 bases at J, with 13 bases between the two ends. For the CDR3, the DNA is TGTGCCAGTAGTCGTGGGGGGCTGACTGGGGCCAACGTCCTGACTTTC. Translation gives CASSRGGLTGANVLTF.